The rows below give T cell receptor beta chains drawn from one sample of a study of CD8 T cells in Susac syndrome. A single record per CDR3 protein comes from TCRdb applying MiXCR to the immunoSEQ multiplex PCR reads. The data show about 210,000 distinct CDR3 sequences, approximately 94% seen once. The specimen was CD4+ T cells from PBMCs. The receptors shown here come from a human donor with Susac syndrome. Each CDR3 is given without its conserved first and last residue. Fields, in order: V gene, J gene, CDR3 protein.

TRBV4-1,TRBJ1-1,ASRPQGAGTEAF
TRBV2,TRBJ1-4,ASSEMETGYEKLF
TRBV30,TRBJ1-2,AWSVNGYANYGYT
TRBV4-1,TRBJ1-5,ASSPRAESNQPQH
TRBV6-1,TRBJ1-5,ASSGGNQPQH
TRBV30,TRBJ1-3,AWMRAPGNTIY
TRBV6-2/TRBV6-3,TRBJ1-2,ASSSPDRGDYGYT
TRBV20-1,TRBJ1-1,SASTGVGTEAF
TRBV4-2,TRBJ2-5,ASSWSREETQY
TRBV30,TRBJ2-5,AWSVLGTQY
TRBV4-3,TRBJ2-7,ASSNSARNEQY
TRBV30,TRBJ2-5,AWSTQVGEQETQY
TRBV28,TRBJ2-5,ASSFQGEGETQY
TRBV5-4,TRBJ2-7,ASSPEAGKVYEQY
TRBV9,TRBJ2-1,ASSVDSSRHYNEQF
TRBV5-1,TRBJ1-2,ASSSVGGGYGYT
TRBV7-2,TRBJ1-1,ASSSDPGEAF
TRBV19,TRBJ1-5,ASSIGRQQPQH
TRBV6-5,TRBJ1-2,ASRYGQGYYGYT
TRBV30,TRBJ1-2,AWREQGADGYT
TRBV7-2,TRBJ1-4,ASSRGGENEKLF
TRBV9,TRBJ2-5,ASSVDAGTRETQY
TRBV30,TRBJ2-1,AWSVQAGYNEQF
TRBV12-3/TRBV12-4,TRBJ1-5,ASSLGGPGQPQH
TRBV24-1,TRBJ2-1,ATSEAGLLVEQF
TRBV6-5,TRBJ1-2,ASSYGFKNYGYT
TRBV4-3,TRBJ1-3,ASTRDIGSSGNTIY
TRBV20-1,TRBJ1-6,SAIGQFDSPLH
TRBV12-3/TRBV12-4,TRBJ1-5,ASRGQVNQPQH
TRBV4-1,TRBJ2-2,ASSQGPNTGELF
TRBV7-9,TRBJ2-7,ASSLTIGEQY
TRBV9,TRBJ2-3,ASSVGGPPPTDTQY
TRBV20-1,TRBJ2-7,SAPKTGGYEQY
TRBV24-1,TRBJ2-3,ATHTEDTQY
TRBV20-1,TRBJ1-5,SARPGQGVGQPQH
TRBV7-2,TRBJ2-2,ASSEGHWNTGELF
TRBV7-2,TRBJ2-7,ASSLRQETYEQY
TRBV6-5,TRBJ1-5,ASSYSHNQPQH
TRBV12-3/TRBV12-4,TRBJ1-2,ASSFDGTRRSYGYT
TRBV9,TRBJ2-7,ASSVGATSYEQY
TRBV5-1,TRBJ2-7,ASSLDGISTYEQY
TRBV5-1,TRBJ2-1,ASSLVGLAGGPRNEQF
TRBV27,TRBJ1-5,ASSLKAEYSNQPQH
TRBV30,TRBJ2-7,AWSAAGTSYEQY
TRBV20-1,TRBJ1-1,SAPPDRANTEAF
TRBV15,TRBJ1-2,ATSRDDREYAGYT
TRBV6-5,TRBJ1-6,ASRVDSYSPLH
TRBV28,TRBJ1-6,ASSSRSPLH
TRBV28,TRBJ1-6,ATQENNSPLH
TRBV19,TRBJ2-1,ASSSDVYNEQF
TRBV12-3/TRBV12-4,TRBJ1-3,ASSPTPSSGNTIY
TRBV7-9,TRBJ1-2,ASSARTGSTHGYT
TRBV6-6,TRBJ1-2,ASSYWSEGGEGYT
TRBV19,TRBJ1-5,ASSINRNQPQH
TRBV5-8,TRBJ2-5,ASSLTGTREGETQY
TRBV7-2,TRBJ2-6,ASSSHRAAGANVLT
TRBV15,TRBJ1-1,ATSRVRATNTEAF
TRBV12-3/TRBV12-4,TRBJ1-1,ASSLYDSQGTEAF